Listed below are T cell receptor beta chains from one sample, sequenced in a study of early T cells in non-severe SARS-CoV-2 infection. Using its own MiXCR run on the 5' RACE reads, TCRdb lists one record per CDR3 protein. This sample has 85,000 to 100,000 distinct CDR3 sequences, with 13% found just once. Sequenced sample: whole blood. Receptor source: an adult who was a healthcare worker with PCR-confirmed SARS-CoV-2 infection or an uninfected control (not recorded which). Both conserved end residues are part of each CDR3. Fields, in order: clone size, CDR3 length, J gene, D gene, V gene, CDR3 protein, CDR3 DNA. The D gene is left open where the match is weak. Clone size is stated in some rows and not others, as once, few, many or a class when expanded.

size: many; length: 15; J: TRBJ1-1; D: .; V: TRBV7-9; CDR3: CASSQQRDSGTEAFF; DNA: TGTGCCAGCAGCCAGCAAAGGGATTCCGGCACTGAAGCTTTCTTT
size: .; length: 18; J: TRBJ2-5; D: TRBD2; V: TRBV4-2; CDR3: CASSRGLAGGLGQETQYF; DNA: TGTGCCAGCAGCAGAGGACTAGCGGGGGGACTTGGACAAGAGACCCAGTACTTC
size: few; length: 16; J: TRBJ2-2; D: TRBD1; V: TRBV4-3; CDR3: CASSQDRAPNTGELFF; DNA: TGCGCCAGCAGCCAGGACAGGGCACCGAACACCGGGGAGCTGTTTTTT
size: many; length: 16; J: TRBJ2-1; D: TRBD2; V: TRBV10-1; CDR3: CASSEPGLAGGNEQFF; DNA: TGCGCCAGCAGTGAGCCGGGACTAGCGGGGGGCAATGAGCAGTTCTTC
size: few; length: 16; J: TRBJ2-7; D: TRBD1; V: TRBV10-2; CDR3: CASSDIGTGGIYEQYF; DNA: TGCGCCAGCAGTGATATTGGGACAGGGGGAATCTACGAGCAGTACTTC
size: many; length: 15; J: TRBJ2-1; D: TRBD1; V: TRBV24-1; CDR3: CATSDPGQTNNEQFF; DNA: TGTGCCACCAGTGATCCGGGACAGACTAACAATGAGCAGTTCTTC
size: .; length: 13; J: TRBJ1-3; D: .; V: TRBV29-1; CDR3: CSVELPTGNTIYF; DNA: TGCAGCGTTGAATTACCAACTGGAAACACCATATATTTT
size: many; length: 15; J: TRBJ1-4; D: .; V: TRBV19; CDR3: CASSPPGKTNEKLFF; DNA: TGTGCCAGTAGTCCCCCAGGGAAAACTAATGAAAAACTGTTTTTT
size: many; length: 13; J: TRBJ2-2; D: .; V: TRBV6-5; CDR3: CASSVGDTGELFF; DNA: TGTGCCAGCAGCGTCGGGGACACCGGGGAGCTGTTTTTT
size: few; length: 15; J: TRBJ2-5; D: .; V: TRBV18; CDR3: CASSPPSRLQETQYF; DNA: TGTGCCAGCTCACCACCCTCCAGGCTGCAAGAGACCCAGTACTTC
size: .; length: 14; J: TRBJ2-2; D: .; V: TRBV10-3; CDR3: CAISKVIAPGELFF; DNA: TGTGCCATCAGTAAGGTTATTGCGCCCGGGGAGCTGTTTTTT
size: many; length: 15; J: TRBJ2-5; D: TRBD2; V: TRBV7-6; CDR3: CASRKTGTIQETQYF; DNA: TGTGCCAGCAGGAAGACCGGGACTATACAAGAGACCCAGTACTTC
size: few; length: 16; J: TRBJ2-5; D: TRBD2; V: TRBV6-2/TRBV6-3; CDR3: CASSPGTSGGGKTQYF; DNA: TGTGCCAGCAGCCCCGGGACTAGCGGGGGGGGAAAGACCCAGTACTTC
size: few; length: 14; J: TRBJ2-1; D: .; V: TRBV2; CDR3: CASSRESSYNEQFF; DNA: TGTGCCAGCAGCCGGGAGAGCTCCTACAATGAGCAGTTCTTC
size: few; length: 14; J: TRBJ2-5; D: .; V: TRBV15; CDR3: CATSRRGPRETQYF; DNA: TGTGCCACCAGCAGGCGGGGTCCCCGGGAGACCCAGTACTTC
size: few; length: 15; J: TRBJ2-6; D: TRBD2; V: TRBV6-1; CDR3: CASRPGTTGANVLTF; DNA: TGTGCCAGCCGACCTGGGACTACCGGGGCCAACGTCCTGACTTTC